This is a list of T cell receptor beta chains from one sample in a study of T cell responses to AZD1222 COVID-19 vaccine. Clones were read by immunoSEQ multiplex PCR, and TCRdb kept only the in-frame ones, dropping some. The sample comprises under 100,000 clones, around 85% of which are singletons, and 9% to 14% rests with the top ten. This material consisted of peripheral blood, taken 28 days after the second AZD1222 dose. Every receptor here comes from an adult who received the AZD1222 COVID-19 vaccine. CDR3s include the opening cysteine and the closing phenylalanine or tryptophan. A D gene is named only where the DNA matches it firmly. Some rows have no size entry. The others give once, few or many, or a class for an expanded clone.

once,TRBV28,TRBJ2-7,.,CASSPPGDPIYEQYF,TGTGCCAGCAGTCCCCCGGGAGATCCGATATACGAGCAGTACTTC
.,TRBV28,TRBJ1-6,.,CASSLLNPDVGSYNSPLHF,TGTGCCAGCAGTTTACTTAACCCCGACGTTGGCTCCTATAATTCACCCCTCCACTTT
.,TRBV11-3,TRBJ1-4,.,CASSPGGVRNEKLFF,TGTGCCAGCAGCCCCGGGGGGGTCAGGAATGAAAAACTGTTTTTT
.,TRBV6-5,TRBJ1-1,.,CASSYWGGDTEAFF,TGTGCCAGCAGTTACTGGGGGGGCGACACTGAAGCTTTCTTT
.,TRBV6-2/TRBV6-3,TRBJ2-3,.,CASSYVRGAQYF,TGTGCCAGCAGTTACGTCAGGGGTGCGCAGTATTTT
.,TRBV19,TRBJ1-4,.,CASASRAKNEKLFF,TGTGCCAGTGCTAGCCGGGCTAAAAATGAAAAACTGTTTTTT
.,TRBV7-2,TRBJ1-2,TRBD1,CASSYDRQGGATF,TGTGCCAGCAGCTACGATCGCCAGGGGGGCGCTACCTTC
.,TRBV5-1,TRBJ2-2,.,CASSFGGDRNTGELFF,TGCGCCAGCAGCTTTGGGGGGGACAGGAACACCGGGGAGCTGTTTTTT
.,TRBV29-1,TRBJ2-7,.,CSVGVYYEQYF,TGCAGCGTTGGGGTATACTACGAGCAGTACTTC
.,TRBV7-9,TRBJ2-3,TRBD1,CASSRTTGASTDTQYF,TGTGCCAGCAGCCGGACGACAGGGGCTAGCACAGATACGCAGTATTTT
.,TRBV18,TRBJ1-4,.,CASSRGNEAQGKLFF,TGTGCCAGCTCAAGGGGCAACGAGGCCCAGGGAAAACTGTTTTTT
.,TRBV7-2,TRBJ2-3,TRBD2,CASSLVAGGPDTQYF,TGTGCCAGCAGCTTAGTAGCGGGGGGCCCAGATACGCAGTATTTT
.,TRBV18,TRBJ1-1,.,CASSQGRTEAFF,TGTGCCAGCTCACAAGGAAGGACTGAAGCTTTCTTT
.,TRBV7-8,TRBJ1-5,TRBD1,CASSLWTGSGQPQHF,TGTGCCAGCAGCCTTTGGACAGGCTCGGGACAGCCCCAGCATTTT
.,TRBV7-9,TRBJ1-1,.,CASSLGSGKRAFF,TGTGCCAGCAGCTTGGGGTCCGGGAAGCGAGCTTTCTTT
.,TRBV3-1/TRBV3-2,TRBJ1-6,TRBD1,CASSQGGTGSNSPLHF,TGTGCCAGCAGCCAAGGGGGGACAGGGAGCAATTCACCCCTCCACTTT
.,TRBV7-9,TRBJ2-1,.,CASSLSHSYNEQFF,TGTGCCAGCAGCTTAAGTCATAGTTACAATGAGCAGTTCTTC
.,TRBV19,TRBJ1-1,TRBD1,CASSSSGTGETEAFF,TGTGCCAGTAGTTCGTCCGGGACAGGTGAGACTGAAGCTTTCTTT
once,TRBV13,TRBJ1-1,.,CASRRRDTRNTEAFF,TGTGCCAGCAGACGCCGCGACACCAGAAACACTGAAGCTTTCTTT
.,TRBV7-2,TRBJ1-1,.,CASAAQGNTEAFF,TGTGCCAGCGCCGCACAGGGGAACACTGAAGCTTTCTTT